This TCR beta chain stems from a study of blood T cell repertoires in COVID-19. Background on the study: Sources were T cells, B-cell-depleted T cells, or PBMCs; the material itself was cDNA or gDNA.

The assay was immunoSEQ multiplex PCR, and TCRdb's table has in-frame clones only and misses some. Of some 100,000 clones listed, roughly nine tenths are singletons. Specimen: peripheral blood. The origin of this receptor is a man between 65 and 85 years old who had recovered from COVID-19.

CDR3 sequence: CASSFAGGPRGEAFF. The CDR3 nucleotides are TGTGCCAGCAGTTTCGCAGGGGGGCCTCGTGGTGAAGCTTTCTTT. This rearrangement joins TRBV28 to TRBJ1-1; 7 bases line up with TRBD1. The CDR3 runs 15 residues. Trimming took 3 bases from V and 7 from J; bases not matched to a gene: 11. CDR1 MDHEN and CDR2 SYDVKM come from the germline V gene.